Here is one T cell receptor (beta chain) with its context. No cognate antigen has been identified for it. The input lacks base qualities; no much larger clone sits a single base away. V is reduced by 4 bases and J by 3 bases, leaving a spacing of 13 bases between them. CDR3 length: 14 amino acids, cysteine to valine. The CDR3 DNA has 42 bases and is translated from base 1. Looking up the germline V gene yields CDR1 MNHEY and CDR2 SVGAGI. TCR cDNA was synthesized by 5'RACE template switching, which introduced a universal primer site and unique molecular identifiers. cDNA synthesis was primed from both the TCR alpha and TCR beta constant segments. Library amplification involved two PCR steps, and the second step added sample barcodes and sequencing adapters. Libraries were sequenced on Illumina HiSeq 2500 (2x100 bp) or NovaSeq (2x150 bp). The authors' analysis ran thus. MIGEC was used to demultiplex reads and collapse the reads into UMI consensus sequences, and MiXCR was used for V(D)J alignment. Using edgeR on replicate PBMC samples, clonotypes were called vaccine-responding if FDR was below 0.01 and the log2 fold change was above 5 up to day 15. Each bulk clonotype was labeled CD4 or CD8 based on which sequenced repertoire, CD4 or CD8, contained the clonotype at higher abundance. The raw public reads went through TCRdb reprocessing: fastp at Q25, MiXCR clone calling, in-frame beta chains kept. Rows merge per CDR3 protein into single entries with the most common DNA and genes. The V and J calls, along with clone size, are taken from TCRdb and not from the paper's own processing. For this sample the table gives 500,000 to 550,000 distinct CDR3 sequences, of which less than 25% were detected only once. The ten largest account for about a sixth of the sample.

The data derive from a study of T cells after yellow fever vaccination (dated by TCRdb to 2018 to 2020). Notes on the research overall: The SMART-Seq v4 Ultra Low Input RNA kit was used to prepare libraries from fractions with low cell numbers. To follow T-cell clones before and after both primary and booster YFV17D yellow fever vaccination, bulk TCR alpha and beta repertoires underwent longitudinal sequencing. Two healthy male donors, one aged 18 to 30 and one aged 30 to 40 years, made up the cohort. Blood was drawn at multiple timepoints before and after primary and secondary immunization, with bulk PBMC replicates and cell subsets isolated. Overall study results and their limits: Because only two donors were included in the study, the extent to which the findings can be generalized is limited. Compared with the primary T-cell response, the secondary T-cell response was faster but weaker, reaching its peak on day 5 rather than on day 15. Most clones expanded after primary vaccination (almost 98% of CD4 and approximately 90% of CD8) were re-detected after the booster, suggesting that broad memory maintenance occurred. Computational filtering was required because FACS-sorted repertoires could contain abundant contaminating clonotypes from the bulk population. A small share of clonotypes occurred in both CD4 and CD8 compartments, likely arising from convergent recombination.

The sample's treatment or condition, from its label and the paper: live attenuated yellow fever vaccine strain. At each blood-draw timepoint, two biological replicates of bulk PBMCs were collected. PBMCs were isolated from peripheral blood using a standard Ficoll-Paque protocol. TriZol was used to extract RNA from bulk PBMCs, from CD4 and CD8 fractions, and from dextramer-positive and dextramer-negative fractions. The sequences come from PBMCs, collected roughly 20 days after the first yellow fever vaccination. The source of this sequence is a man between 18 and 35 years old who received the YFV17D yellow fever vaccine. Rearrangement joined TRBV6-5 to TRBJ2-7, with the identity of the D gene unclear. For the CDR3, the sequence is CASSSHVTSYEQYV. The DNA sequence is as follows: TGTGCCAGCAGTTCACACGTCACAAGCTACGAGCAGTACGTC.